The 12 T cell receptor beta chains reported below all come from one sample, sequenced in a study of T cell responses to AZD1222 COVID-19 vaccine. TCRdb's copy holds only in-frame clones and misses some; the assay was immunoSEQ multiplex PCR. Seen here are 90,000 to 150,000 clones, just over 85% observed once, and the top ten hold approximately 8.1%. This material consisted of peripheral blood, taken on day 0 of AZD1222 vaccination. These receptors were obtained from an adult in good health.

This chain connects TRBV2 to TRBJ1-6; 8 bases are shared with TRBD1. The trim removed 5 bases at V and 1 base at J, leaving 7 bases unmatched. The germline V gene encodes CDR1 SNHLY and CDR2 FYNNEI. This CDR3 region has 17 residues. The CDR3 nucleotides read TGTGCCAGCAGTTCTGGACAGGGAGTTTCCTATAATTCACCCCTCCACTTT. This sequence encodes CASSSGQGVSYNSPLHF.

This chain joins TRBV19 and TRBJ2-3; no clear D gene. Trimming removed 4 bases at V and 0 bases at J, with 11 bases between. Germline V gives CDR1 LNHDA, CDR2 SQIVND (reference sequence). The CDR3 contains 15 residues. The CDR3 nucleotides are TGTGCCAGTAGTACCGACCGAGCTAGCACAGATACGCAGTATTTT. Amino acids: CASSTDRASTDTQYF.

V gene TRBV3-1 (or the pseudogene TRBV3-2) combines with J gene TRBJ1-6; no clear D gene. The CDR3 runs 17 residues. V was cut by 0 bases and J by 0 bases, with 9 bases left in between. Germline V gives CDR1 LGHDT, CDR2 YNNKEL (reference sequence). CDR3 in amino acids: CASSQDQRSSYNSPLHF. CDR3 DNA sequence: TGTGCCAGCAGCCAAGATCAGAGGAGCTCCTATAATTCACCCCTCCACTTT.

This clone was seen more than once but under ten times. The chain is built from TRBV28 and TRBJ1-5; TRBD1 matches 8 bases. J lost 4 bases, V lost 8 bases, and 13 bases had no gene match. Germline V gene lookup returns CDR1 MDHEN and CDR2 SYDVKM. The CDR3 contains 16 residues. CDR3 sequence: CASLRPGGARNQPQHF. The CDR3 bases are TGTGCCAGCCTAAGACCAGGGGGCGCGAGAAATCAGCCCCAGCATTTT.

V gene TRBV19 combines with J gene TRBJ2-7; D is tentatively TRBD1 or TRBD2 (6 bases each). V was pared by 5 bases and J by 2 bases, with 16 bases between. The CDR3 runs 15 residues. CDR1 is LNHDA and CDR2 is SQIVND in the germline V gene (reference sequence). CDR3 region: CASSAVWGAAYEQYF. The CDR3 DNA follows: TGTGCCAGTAGTGCCGTATGGGGGGCAGCCTACGAGCAGTACTTC.

The chain couples TRBV7-8 to TRBJ1-3, with unresolved D. Per the germline V gene, CDR1 is SGHVS and CDR2 is FQNEAQ. This CDR3 spans 14 amino acids. Trimming cost V 4 bases and J 4 bases, with 11 bases left between them. The CDR3 DNA reads as TGTGCCAGCAGCTCAGGTTCCCCAGGAAACACCATATATTTT. This translates into CASSSGSPGNTIYF.

The chain carries TRBV30 and TRBJ1-3, with TRBD1 matching 8 bases. This CDR3 has 13 amino acids. V lost 8 bases to trimming and J lost 4 bases; unmatched junction nucleotides: 7. Germline CDR1 and CDR2: GTSNPN and SVGIG (reference sequence). Here the CDR3 reads CARRTGPGNTIYF. DNA for the CDR3: TGTGCCCGAAGGACAGGGCCAGGAAACACCATATATTTT.

The chain has TRBV28 and TRBJ1-5, with D tentatively TRBD1 (6 bases). Germline CDR1 is MDHEN and CDR2 is SYDVKM. The CDR3 spans 15 residues. Trimming took off 1 base at V and 3 bases at J, with 10 bases between the two ends. The CDR3 region is CASSLSTGYNQPQHF. The CDR3 nucleotides are TGTGCCAGCAGTTTATCCACAGGGTACAATCAGCCCCAGCATTTT.

This chain connects TRBV10-1 to TRBJ2-7; TRBD2 matches at 9 bases. J lost 5 bases, V lost 6 bases, and 17 bases had no gene match. The germline V gene has CDR1 WNHNN and CDR2 SYGVQD (reference sequence). The CDR3 length is 17 residues. This CDR3 reads CASRIFGSGRRADEQYF. CDR3 DNA sequence: TGCGCCAGCAGAATCTTTGGGAGCGGGAGGCGGGCCGACGAGCAGTACTTC.

V gene TRBV14 combines with J gene TRBJ2-1; D remains ambiguous. CDR3 length equals 11 residues. Trimming left V 2 bases short and J 7 bases short, with 3 bases between. CDR1 is SGHDN, CDR2 FVKESK, per germline. The CDR3 nucleotides read TGTGCCAGCAGCCAACGAAATGAGCAGTTCTTC. It is translated as CASSQRNEQFF.

The V gene is TRBV4-3, the J gene TRBJ2-3; the match to TRBD2 covers 13 bases. This CDR3 is 18 amino acids long. The junction had 7 bases not matched to a gene; V was cut back by 4 bases and J by 0 bases. The germline V gene has CDR1 LGHNA and CDR2 YSLEER. In DNA form, the CDR3 reads TGCGCCAGCAGCCGCGGGACTAGCGGGACCACTAGCACAGATACGCAGTATTTT. Its translation is CASSRGTSGTTSTDTQYF.

CDR3 coding DNA: TGTGCCAGCTCACCCGGACGTAACACAGATACGCAGTATTTT. Translation gives CASSPGRNTDTQYF. The V call is TRBV18, the J call TRBJ2-3; D gene uncertain. This CDR3 has 14 amino acids. CDR1 is KGHSH and CDR2 is LQKENI in the germline V gene. V dropped 3 bases and J dropped 2 bases, with 9 bases sitting between them.